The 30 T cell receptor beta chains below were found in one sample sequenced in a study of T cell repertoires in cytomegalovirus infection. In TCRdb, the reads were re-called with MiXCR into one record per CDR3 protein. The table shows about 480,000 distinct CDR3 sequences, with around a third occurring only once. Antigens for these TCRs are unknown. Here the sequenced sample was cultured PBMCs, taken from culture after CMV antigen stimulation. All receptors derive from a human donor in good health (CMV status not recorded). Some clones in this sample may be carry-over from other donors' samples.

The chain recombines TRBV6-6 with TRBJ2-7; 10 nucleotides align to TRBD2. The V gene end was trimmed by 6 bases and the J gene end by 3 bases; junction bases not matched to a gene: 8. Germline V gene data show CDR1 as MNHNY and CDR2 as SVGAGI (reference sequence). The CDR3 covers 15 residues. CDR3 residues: CASSPGLAEIYEQYV. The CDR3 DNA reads TGTGCCAGCAGCCCTGGACTAGCGGAGATCTACGAGCAGTACGTC.

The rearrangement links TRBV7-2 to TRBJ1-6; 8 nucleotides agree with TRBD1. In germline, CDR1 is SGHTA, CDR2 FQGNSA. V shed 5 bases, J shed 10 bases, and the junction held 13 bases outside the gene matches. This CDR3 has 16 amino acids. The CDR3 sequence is CASSPDRGMGRSPLHF. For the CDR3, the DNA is TGTGCCAGCAGCCCCGACAGGGGCATGGGCCGATCACCCCTCCACTTT.

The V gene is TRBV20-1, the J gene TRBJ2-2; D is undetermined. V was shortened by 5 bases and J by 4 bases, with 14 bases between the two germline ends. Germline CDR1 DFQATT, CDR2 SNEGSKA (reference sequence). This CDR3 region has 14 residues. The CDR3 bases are TGCAGTGCTCCCGATCGACAAACCACCGGGGAGCTGTTTTTT. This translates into CSAPDRQTTGELFF.

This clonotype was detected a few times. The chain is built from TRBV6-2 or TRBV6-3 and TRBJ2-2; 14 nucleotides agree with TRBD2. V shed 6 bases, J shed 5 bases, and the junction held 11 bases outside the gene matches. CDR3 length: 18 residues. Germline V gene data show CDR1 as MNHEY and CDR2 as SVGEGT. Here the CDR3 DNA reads TGTGCCAGCAGCCAGGGACTAGCGGGAGCAGTTCGGACCGGGGAGCTGTTTTTT. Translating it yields CASSQGLAGAVRTGELFF.

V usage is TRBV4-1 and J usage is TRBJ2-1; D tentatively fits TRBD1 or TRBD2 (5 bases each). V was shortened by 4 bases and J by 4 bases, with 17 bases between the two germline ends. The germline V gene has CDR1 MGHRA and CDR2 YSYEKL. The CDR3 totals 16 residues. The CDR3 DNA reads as TGCGCCAGCAGCCTCATTGCCGGGACCCCATACAATGAGCAGTTCTTC. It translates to CASSLIAGTPYNEQFF.

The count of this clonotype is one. CDR3 amino acids: CASSPGHRLNGGELFF. The CDR3 nucleotides read TGTGCCAGCAGCCCTGGACACAGGCTCAATGGCGGGGAGCTGTTTTTT. The chain couples TRBV3-1 to TRBJ2-2; maybe TRBD1 (5 bases). V was cut by 4 bases and J by 7 bases, with 19 bases left in between. Germline CDR1 and CDR2: LGHDT and YNNKEL (reference sequence). The CDR3 consists of 16 residues.

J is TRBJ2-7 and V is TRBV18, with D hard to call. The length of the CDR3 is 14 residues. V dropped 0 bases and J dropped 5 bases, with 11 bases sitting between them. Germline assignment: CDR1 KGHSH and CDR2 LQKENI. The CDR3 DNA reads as TGTGCCAGCTCACCACCGGGGAATAGGAACGAGCAGTACTTC. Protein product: CASSPPGNRNEQYF.

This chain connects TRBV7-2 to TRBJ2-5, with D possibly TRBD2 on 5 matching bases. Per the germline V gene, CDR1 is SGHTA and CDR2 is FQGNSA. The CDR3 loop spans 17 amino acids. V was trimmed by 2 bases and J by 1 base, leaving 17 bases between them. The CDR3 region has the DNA TGTGCCAGCAGCTTATTGGGCGGAGCGGCGTCCCAAGAGACCCAGTACTTC. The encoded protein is CASSLLGGAASQETQYF.

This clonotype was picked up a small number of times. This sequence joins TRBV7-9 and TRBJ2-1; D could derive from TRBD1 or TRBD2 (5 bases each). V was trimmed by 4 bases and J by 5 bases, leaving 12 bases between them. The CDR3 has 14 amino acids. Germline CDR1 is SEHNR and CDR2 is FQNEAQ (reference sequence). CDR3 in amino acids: CASSSRDPHNEQFF. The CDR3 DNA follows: TGTGCCAGCAGCTCCCGGGACCCCCACAATGAGCAGTTCTTC.

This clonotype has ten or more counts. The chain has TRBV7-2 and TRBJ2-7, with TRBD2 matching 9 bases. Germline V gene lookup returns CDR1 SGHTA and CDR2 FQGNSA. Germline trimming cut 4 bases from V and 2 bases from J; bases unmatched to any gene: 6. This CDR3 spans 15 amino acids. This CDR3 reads CASSSWTSATYEQYF. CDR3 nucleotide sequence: TGTGCCAGCAGCTCCTGGACTAGCGCGACCTACGAGCAGTACTTC.

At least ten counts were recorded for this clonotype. CDR3 in DNA: TGTGCCAGCAGCCACACTAGCGGCTACGAGCAGTACTTC. Amino acid sequence: CASSHTSGYEQYF. The V and J genes are TRBV7-2 and TRBJ2-7, with TRBD2 identical over 8 bases. The ends lost 5 bases at V and 3 bases at J; junction bases unmatched: 3. The germline CDR1 and CDR2 sequences are SGHTA and FQGNSA. The CDR3 spans 13 residues.

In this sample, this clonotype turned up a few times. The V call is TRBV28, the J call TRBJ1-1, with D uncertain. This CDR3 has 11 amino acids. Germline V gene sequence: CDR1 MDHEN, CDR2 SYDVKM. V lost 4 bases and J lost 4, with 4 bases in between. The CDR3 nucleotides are TGTGCCAGCAGTTCGATCACTGAAGCTTTCTTT. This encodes CASSSITEAFF.

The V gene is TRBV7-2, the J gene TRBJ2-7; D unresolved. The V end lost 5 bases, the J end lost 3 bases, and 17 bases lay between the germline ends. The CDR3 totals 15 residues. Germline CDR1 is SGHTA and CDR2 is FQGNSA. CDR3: CASSPNGPGSYEQYF. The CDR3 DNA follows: TGTGCCAGCAGCCCAAACGGTCCGGGTAGCTACGAGCAGTACTTC.

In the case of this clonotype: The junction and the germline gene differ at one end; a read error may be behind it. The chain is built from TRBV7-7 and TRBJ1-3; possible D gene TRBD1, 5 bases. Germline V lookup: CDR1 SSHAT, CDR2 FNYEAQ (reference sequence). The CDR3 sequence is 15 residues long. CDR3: CASSPGPVSGNTIYF. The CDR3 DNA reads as TGTGCTAGCAGCCCGGGGCCAGTCTCTGGAAACACCATATATTTT.

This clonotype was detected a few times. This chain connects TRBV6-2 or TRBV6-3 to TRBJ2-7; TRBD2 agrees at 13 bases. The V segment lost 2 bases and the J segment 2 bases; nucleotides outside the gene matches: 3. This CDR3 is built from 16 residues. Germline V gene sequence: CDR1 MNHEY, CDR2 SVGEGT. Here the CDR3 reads CASSYPGLAGAYEQYF. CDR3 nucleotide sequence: TGTGCCAGCAGTTACCCCGGACTAGCGGGAGCCTACGAGCAGTACTTC.

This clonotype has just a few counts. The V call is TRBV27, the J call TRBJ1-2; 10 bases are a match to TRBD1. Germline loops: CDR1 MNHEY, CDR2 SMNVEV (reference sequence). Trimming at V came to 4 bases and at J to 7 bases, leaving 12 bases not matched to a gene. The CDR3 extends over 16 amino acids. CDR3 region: CASSSPMTGGAGGYTF. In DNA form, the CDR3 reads TGTGCCAGCAGTTCCCCCATGACAGGGGGCGCGGGTGGCTACACCTTC.

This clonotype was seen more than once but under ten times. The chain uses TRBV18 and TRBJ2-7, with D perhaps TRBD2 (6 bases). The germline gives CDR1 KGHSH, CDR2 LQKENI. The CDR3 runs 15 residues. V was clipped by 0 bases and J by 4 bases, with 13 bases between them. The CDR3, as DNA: TGTGCCAGCTCACCACCGAAGAGAGCGGGTTACGAGCAGTACGTC. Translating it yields CASSPPKRAGYEQYV.

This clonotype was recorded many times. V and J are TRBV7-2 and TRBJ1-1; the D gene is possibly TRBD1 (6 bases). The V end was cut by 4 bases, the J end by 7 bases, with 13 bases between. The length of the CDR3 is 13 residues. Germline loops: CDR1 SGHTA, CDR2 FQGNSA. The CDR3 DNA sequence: TGTGCCAGCAGCTCGATGGGGGCCGGTGAAGCTTTCTTT. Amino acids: CASSSMGAGEAFF.

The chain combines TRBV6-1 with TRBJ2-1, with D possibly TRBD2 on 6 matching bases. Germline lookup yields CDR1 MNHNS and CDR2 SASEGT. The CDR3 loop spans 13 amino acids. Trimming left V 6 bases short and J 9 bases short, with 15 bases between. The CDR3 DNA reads TGTGCCAGCAGGATTGATGCGGGACTTGAGCAGTTCTTC. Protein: CASRIDAGLEQFF.

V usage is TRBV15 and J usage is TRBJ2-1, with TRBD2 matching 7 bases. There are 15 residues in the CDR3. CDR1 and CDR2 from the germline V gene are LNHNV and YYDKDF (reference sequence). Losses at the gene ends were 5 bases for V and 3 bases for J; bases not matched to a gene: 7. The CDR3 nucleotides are TGTGCCACCAGCTGGGGGAGCGGGAACTACAATGAGCAGTTCTTC. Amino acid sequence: CATSWGSGNYNEQFF.

CDR3: CASSSEDSITNYGYTF. CDR3 nucleotide sequence: TGTGCCAGCAGCTCCGAAGACAGCATAACTAACTATGGCTACACCTTC. This sequence joins TRBV7-2 and TRBJ1-2; D may be TRBD1 (5 bases). The V end lost 4 bases, the J end lost 0 bases, and 15 bases lay between the germline ends. The germline gives CDR1 SGHTA, CDR2 FQGNSA. The length of the CDR3 is 16 residues.

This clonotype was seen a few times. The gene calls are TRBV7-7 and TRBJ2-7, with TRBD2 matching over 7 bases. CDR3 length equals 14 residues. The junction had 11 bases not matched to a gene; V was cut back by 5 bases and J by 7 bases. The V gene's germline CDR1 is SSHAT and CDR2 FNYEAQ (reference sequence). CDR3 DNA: TGTGCCAGCAGCCCCGGGACTACAACTCCTGAGCAGTACTTC. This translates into CASSPGTTTPEQYF.

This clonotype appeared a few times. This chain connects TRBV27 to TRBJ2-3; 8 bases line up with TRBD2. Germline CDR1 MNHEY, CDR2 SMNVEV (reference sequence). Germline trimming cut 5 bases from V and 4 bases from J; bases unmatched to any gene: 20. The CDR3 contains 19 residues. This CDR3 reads CASSLTGPSGGVGADTQYF. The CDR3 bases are TGTGCCAGCAGTCTGACAGGTCCAAGCGGGGGAGTGGGTGCAGATACGCAGTATTTT.

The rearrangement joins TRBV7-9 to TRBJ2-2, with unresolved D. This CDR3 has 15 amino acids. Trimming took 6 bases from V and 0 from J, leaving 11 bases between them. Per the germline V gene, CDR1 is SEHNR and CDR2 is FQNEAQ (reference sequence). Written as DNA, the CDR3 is TGTGCCAGCAGATGGACGTCCTCGAACACCGGGGAGCTGTTTTTT. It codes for CASRWTSSNTGELFF.

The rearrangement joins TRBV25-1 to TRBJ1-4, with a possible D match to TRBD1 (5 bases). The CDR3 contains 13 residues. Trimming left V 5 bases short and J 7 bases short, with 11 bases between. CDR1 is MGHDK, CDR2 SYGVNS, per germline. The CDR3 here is CASSIGTAEKLFF. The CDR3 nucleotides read TGTGCCAGCAGTATCGGGACGGCTGAAAAACTGTTTTTT.

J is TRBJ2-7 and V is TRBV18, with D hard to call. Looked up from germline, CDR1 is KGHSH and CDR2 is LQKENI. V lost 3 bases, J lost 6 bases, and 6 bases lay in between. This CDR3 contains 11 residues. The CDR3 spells CASSPSTEQYF. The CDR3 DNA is TGTGCCAGCTCACCCTCAACCGAGCAGTACTTC.

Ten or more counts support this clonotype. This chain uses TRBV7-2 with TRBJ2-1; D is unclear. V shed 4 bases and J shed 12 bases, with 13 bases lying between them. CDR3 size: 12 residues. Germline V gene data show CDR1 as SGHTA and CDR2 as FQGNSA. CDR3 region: CASSSQRLGQFF. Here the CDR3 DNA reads TGTGCCAGCAGCTCCCAAAGGCTGGGGCAGTTCTTC.

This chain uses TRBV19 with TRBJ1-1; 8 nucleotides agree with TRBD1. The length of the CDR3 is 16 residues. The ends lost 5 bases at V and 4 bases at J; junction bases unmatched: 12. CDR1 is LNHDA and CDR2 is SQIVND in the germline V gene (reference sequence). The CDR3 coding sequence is TGTGCCAGTAGTGCCCAAGGACAGGGTTTGGGCACTGAAGCTTTCTTT. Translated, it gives CASSAQGQGLGTEAFF. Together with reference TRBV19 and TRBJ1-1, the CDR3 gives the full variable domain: DGGITQSPKYLFRKEGQNVTLSCEQNLNHDAMYWYRQDPGQGLRLIYYSQIVNDFQKGDIAEGYSVSREKKESFPLTVTSAQKNPTAFYLCASSAQGQGLGTEAFFGQGTRLTVV.

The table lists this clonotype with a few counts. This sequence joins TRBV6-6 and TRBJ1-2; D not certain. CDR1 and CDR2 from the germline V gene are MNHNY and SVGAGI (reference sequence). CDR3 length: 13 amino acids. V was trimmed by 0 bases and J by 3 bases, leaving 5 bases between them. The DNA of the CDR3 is TGTGCCAGCAGTTACTCTCCGGACTATGGCTACACCTTC. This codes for CASSYSPDYGYTF.

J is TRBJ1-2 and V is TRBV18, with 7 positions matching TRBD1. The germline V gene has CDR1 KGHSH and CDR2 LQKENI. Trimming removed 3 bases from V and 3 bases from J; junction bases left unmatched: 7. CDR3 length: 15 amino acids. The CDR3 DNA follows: TGTGCCAGCTCACCGAACAGGGGATCCGACTATGGCTACACCTTC. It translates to CASSPNRGSDYGYTF.